What follows is one T cell receptor (beta chain) and its context. The entry originates in a study of blood T cell repertoires in COVID-19. V was pared by 5 bases and J by 1 base, with 16 bases of the junction left unmatched. This CDR3 region has 19 residues. The germline V gene encodes CDR1 MGHRA and CDR2 YSYEKL. Participants reported their clinical history, and cohort assignment relied on those reports. All recovered Cohort 3 donors got two negative PCRs, got clearance, or saw symptom resolution. Authors' methods: The authors estimated nucleated cell counts from reference gene primer amplification. The assay was immunoSEQ multiplex PCR, and TCRdb's table has in-frame clones only and misses some. V and J calls and clone size are as listed in that table; D and trimming were resolved from the DNA. The sample consists of around 150,000 clones, around 85% of them appearing once.

The TCR was taken from a woman in her thirties or forties who had recovered from COVID-19. The V gene is TRBV4-1, the J gene TRBJ2-5, with 10 bases aligning to TRBD1. Sequencing used PBMCs or T cells enriched from blood (not recorded which). CDR3 coding DNA: TGCGCCAGCAGCAAGATCCCGGGGACAGGGGATAACCTCCAAGAGACCCAGTACTTC. Amino acids: CASSKIPGTGDNLQETQYF.